This T cell receptor (beta chain) comes out of a study of beta chain features in type 1 diabetes. Study outcomes and limitations: In comparison with healthy donors, patients had naive, central memory and Treg TCRB repertoires that appeared more similar. PCR might show a preference for shorter templates, equally across patients and controls.

Trimming took off 8 bases at V and 7 bases at J, with 15 bases between the two ends. The CDR3 length is 13 residues. Germline CDR1 reads MNHEY; CDR2 reads SVGAGI. The authors took one heparinised blood draw, averaging roughly 120 mL, from each donor. Expressed TCRB transcripts were sequenced because the entire RNA isolate underwent reverse transcription. This table comes from immunoSEQ multiplex PCR, and its TCRdb copy is limited to in-frame clones, with some not included. The data show about 300,000 clones, with 7% to 9% seen just once and roughly 1% held by the top ten. On this clone itself: Its antigen is unidentified.

The sample taken for sequencing was central memory CD4+ T cells from blood. The sequence was collected from a woman aged 18-35 years in good health. The genes are TRBV6-5 and TRBJ2-1, with D perhaps TRBD1 or TRBD2 (5 bases each). CDR3 bases: TGTGCCAGCCGACCCGGGGCCGGGAATGAGCAGTTCTTC. Its protein product is CASRPGAGNEQFF.